The clone carrying this T cell receptor beta chain was seen only a few times. The germline V gene encodes CDR1 WNHNN and CDR2 SYGVQD (reference sequence). The V gene lost 6 bases and the J gene lost 10 bases, with 22 bases spanning the gap. This CDR3 has 15 amino acids. This sample stems from a study of immune evolution from preneoplasia to lung adenocarcinoma. Some clones are missing from TCRdb's copy, which holds only in-frame ones; the method was immunoSEQ multiplex PCR. The sample lists roughly 9,900 clones; over 60% were seen once. Patient tissue came from resections in Japan or China, 2014–2017.

V is TRBV10-1 and J is TRBJ2-1; TRBD1 or TRBD2 may be the D gene (7 bases each). The source of this sequence is a person between 65 and 79 years old with lung adenocarcinoma. Some clones in this sample may be carry-over from other donors' samples. Sequenced material: FFPE minimally invasive lung adenocarcinoma tissue. The CDR3 loop reads CASSGGNRGFGEQFF. Here the CDR3 DNA reads TGCGCCAGCAGCGGGGGGAACAGGGGATTCGGGGAGCAGTTCTTC.